Below are 3 T cell receptor beta chains sequenced from a single sample in a study of early T cells in non-severe SARS-CoV-2 infection. TCRdb itself ran the 5' RACE reads through MiXCR, one entry per CDR3 protein. The sample lists tens of thousands of distinct CDR3 sequences, under 13% occurring once. Material: whole blood. The receptors come from an adult who was a healthcare worker with PCR-confirmed SARS-CoV-2 infection or an uninfected control (not recorded which).

This clonotype has at least ten counts. The CDR3, as DNA: TGTGCCAGTAGTATTGCGTTTGGTTCTCCTAGCGGGAGGGATGAGCAGTTCTTC. This codes for CASSIAFGSPSGRDEQFF. V is TRBV19 and J is TRBJ2-1; TRBD2 aligns across 12 bases. Unmatched junction bases numbered 14, after V lost 3 bases and J lost 8 bases. The germline V gene has CDR1 LNHDA and CDR2 SQIVND (reference sequence). The CDR3 length is 18 residues.

This clonotype was seen ten or more times. This rearrangement joins TRBV19 to TRBJ2-1, with D perhaps TRBD2 (5 bases). The CDR3 extends over 16 amino acids. V lost 5 bases and J lost 8, with 22 bases in between. From germline, CDR1 is LNHDA and CDR2 SQIVND (reference sequence). The CDR3 bases are TGTGCCAGTAGTCTGGCCTCGGGGTCAGGCAACCATGAGCAGTTCTTC. Translated, it gives CASSLASGSGNHEQFF.

This chain uses TRBV5-6 with TRBJ2-3, with 10 nucleotides matching TRBD2. V shed 0 bases and J 1 base; nucleotides not matched to a gene: 5. Germline V gene data show CDR1 as SGHDT and CDR2 as YYEEEE. The CDR3 covers 17 residues. As DNA, the CDR3 is TGTGCCAGCAGCTTGGGGAGAACTAGCGGGGGCACAGATACGCAGTATTTT. Translation gives CASSLGRTSGGTDTQYF.